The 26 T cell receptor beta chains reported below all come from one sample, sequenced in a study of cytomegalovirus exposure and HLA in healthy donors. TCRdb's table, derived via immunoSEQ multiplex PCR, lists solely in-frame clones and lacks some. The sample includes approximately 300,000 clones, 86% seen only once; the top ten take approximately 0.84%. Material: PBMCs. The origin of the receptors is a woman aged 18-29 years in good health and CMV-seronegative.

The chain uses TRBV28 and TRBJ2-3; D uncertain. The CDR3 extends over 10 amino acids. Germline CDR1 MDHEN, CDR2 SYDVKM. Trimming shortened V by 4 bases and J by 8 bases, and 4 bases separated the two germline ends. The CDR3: CASSSRTQYF. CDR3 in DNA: TGTGCCAGCAGTTCCCGTACGCAGTATTTT.

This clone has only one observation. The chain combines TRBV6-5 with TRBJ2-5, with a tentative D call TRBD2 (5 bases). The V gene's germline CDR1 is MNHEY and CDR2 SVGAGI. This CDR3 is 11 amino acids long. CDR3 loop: CAAGTGETQYF. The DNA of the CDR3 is TGTGCTGCCGGAACGGGGGAGACCCAGTACTTC.

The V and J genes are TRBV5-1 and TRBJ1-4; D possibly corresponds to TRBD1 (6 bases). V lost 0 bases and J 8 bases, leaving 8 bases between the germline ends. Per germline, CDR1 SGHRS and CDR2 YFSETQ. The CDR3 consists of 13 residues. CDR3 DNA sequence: TGCGCCAGCAGCTTGGACAGGGCCGAAAAACTGTTTTTT. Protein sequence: CASSLDRAEKLFF.

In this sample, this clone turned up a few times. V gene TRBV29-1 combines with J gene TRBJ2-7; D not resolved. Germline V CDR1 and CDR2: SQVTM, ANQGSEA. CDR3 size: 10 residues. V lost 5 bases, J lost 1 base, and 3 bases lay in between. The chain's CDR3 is CSVLSYEQYF. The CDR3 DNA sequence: TGCAGCGTTCTTTCCTACGAGCAGTACTTC.

CDR3 loop: CATSRDTPYEQYF. As DNA, the CDR3 is TGTGCCACCAGCAGGGACACACCCTACGAGCAGTACTTC. The V and J genes are TRBV15 and TRBJ2-7, with a possible D match to TRBD1 (5 bases). V was trimmed by 3 bases and J by 2 bases, leaving 8 bases between them. The germline V gene encodes CDR1 LNHNV and CDR2 YYDKDF (reference sequence). The CDR3 runs 13 residues.

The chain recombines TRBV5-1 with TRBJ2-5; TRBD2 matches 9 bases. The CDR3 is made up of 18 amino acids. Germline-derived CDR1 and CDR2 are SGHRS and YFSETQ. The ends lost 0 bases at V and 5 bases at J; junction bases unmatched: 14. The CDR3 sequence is CASSLGTYRTSVEETQYF. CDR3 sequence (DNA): TGCGCCAGCAGCTTGGGCACATACCGGACTAGCGTCGAGGAGACCCAGTACTTC.

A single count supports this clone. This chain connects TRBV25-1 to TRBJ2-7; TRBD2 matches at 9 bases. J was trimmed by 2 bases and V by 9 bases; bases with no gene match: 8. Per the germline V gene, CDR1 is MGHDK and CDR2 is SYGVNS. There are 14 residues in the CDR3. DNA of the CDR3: TGTGCCAGTCGTAGCGGGAGCTGGCCCTACGAGCAGTACTTC. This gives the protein CASRSGSWPYEQYF.

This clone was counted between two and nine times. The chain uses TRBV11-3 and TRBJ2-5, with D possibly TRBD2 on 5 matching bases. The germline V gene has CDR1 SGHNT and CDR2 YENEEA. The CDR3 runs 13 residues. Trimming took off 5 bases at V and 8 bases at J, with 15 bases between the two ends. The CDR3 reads CASSTEGTSTQYF. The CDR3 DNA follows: TGTGCCAGCAGCACAGAGGGTACTAGTACCCAGTACTTC.

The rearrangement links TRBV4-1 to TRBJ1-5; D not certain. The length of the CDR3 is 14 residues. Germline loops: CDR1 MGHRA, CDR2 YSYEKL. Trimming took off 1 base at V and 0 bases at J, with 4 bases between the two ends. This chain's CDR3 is CASSQGGSNQPQHF. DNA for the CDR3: TGCGCCAGCAGCCAAGGAGGTAGCAATCAGCCCCAGCATTTT.

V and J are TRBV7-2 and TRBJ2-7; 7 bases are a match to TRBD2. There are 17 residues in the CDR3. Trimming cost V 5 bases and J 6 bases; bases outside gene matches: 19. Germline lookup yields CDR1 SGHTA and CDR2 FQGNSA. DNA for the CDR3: TGTGCCAGCAGCCCCTTTGGCCGGGGTGCGGGAGTAGGCGAGCAGTACTTC. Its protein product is CASSPFGRGAGVGEQYF.

The CDR3 DNA is TGCAGTGTGTCGGGTAAAGAGACCCAGTACTTC. Translating it yields CSVSGKETQYF. The chain carries TRBV20-1 and TRBJ2-5; D is unclear. Trimming cost V 7 bases and J 3 bases, with 9 bases left between them. This CDR3 is built from 11 residues. Per germline, CDR1 DFQATT and CDR2 SNEGSKA (reference sequence).

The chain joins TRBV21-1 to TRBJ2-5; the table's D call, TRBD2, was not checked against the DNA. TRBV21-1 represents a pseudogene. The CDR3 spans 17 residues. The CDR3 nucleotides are TGTGCCAGCAGCAACATATCAGGTCGGGGGGATCAAGAGACCCAGTACTTC. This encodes CASSNISGRGDQETQYF.

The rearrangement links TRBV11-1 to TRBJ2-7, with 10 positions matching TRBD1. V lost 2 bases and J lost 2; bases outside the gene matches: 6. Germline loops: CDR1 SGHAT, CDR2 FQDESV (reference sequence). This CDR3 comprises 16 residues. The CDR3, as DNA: TGTGCCAGCAGCTTAACTAGGGGACAGGGGACCTACGAGCAGTACTTC. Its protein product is CASSLTRGQGTYEQYF.

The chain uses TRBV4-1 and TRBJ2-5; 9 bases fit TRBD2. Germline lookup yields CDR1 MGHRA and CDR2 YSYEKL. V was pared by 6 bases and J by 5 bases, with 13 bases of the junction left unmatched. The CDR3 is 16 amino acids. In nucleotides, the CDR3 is TGCGCCAGCAGTCGAGCCGGCGGGGGGGGCCCGGAGACCCAGTACTTC. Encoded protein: CASSRAGGGGPETQYF.

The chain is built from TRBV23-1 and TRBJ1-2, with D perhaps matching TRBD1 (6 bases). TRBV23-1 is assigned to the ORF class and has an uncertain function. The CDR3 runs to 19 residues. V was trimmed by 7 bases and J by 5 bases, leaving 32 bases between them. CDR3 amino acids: CASISPGGAGHPTSYGYTF. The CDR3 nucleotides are TGCGCCAGCATCTCCCCGGGGGGGGCAGGGCATCCTACCTCTTATGGCTACACCTTC.

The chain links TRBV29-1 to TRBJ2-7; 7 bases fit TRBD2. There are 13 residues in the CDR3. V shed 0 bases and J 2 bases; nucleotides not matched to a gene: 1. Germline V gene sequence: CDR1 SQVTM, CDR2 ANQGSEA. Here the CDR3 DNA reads TGCAGCGTTGAAGAGAGCGGGGCCTACGAGCAGTACTTC. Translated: CSVEESGAYEQYF.

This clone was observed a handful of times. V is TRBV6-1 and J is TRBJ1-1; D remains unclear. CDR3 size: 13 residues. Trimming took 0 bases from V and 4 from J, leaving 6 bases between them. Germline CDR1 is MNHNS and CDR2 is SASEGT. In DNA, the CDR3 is TGTGCCAGCAGTGAAGCTGAGATCACTGAAGCTTTCTTT. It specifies CASSEAEITEAFF.

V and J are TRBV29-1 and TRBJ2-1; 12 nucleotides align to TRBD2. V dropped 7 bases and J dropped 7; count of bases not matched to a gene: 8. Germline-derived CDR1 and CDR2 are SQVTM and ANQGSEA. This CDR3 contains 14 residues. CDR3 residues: CSAERLAGANEQFF. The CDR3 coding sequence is TGCAGCGCTGAGCGACTAGCGGGGGCAAATGAGCAGTTCTTC.

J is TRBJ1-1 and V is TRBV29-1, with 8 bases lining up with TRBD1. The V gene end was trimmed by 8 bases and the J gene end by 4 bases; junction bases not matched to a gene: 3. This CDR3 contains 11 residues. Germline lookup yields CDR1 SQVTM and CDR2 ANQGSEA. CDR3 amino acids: CSFDRGTEAFF. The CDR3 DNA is TGCAGCTTCGACAGGGGCACTGAAGCTTTCTTT.

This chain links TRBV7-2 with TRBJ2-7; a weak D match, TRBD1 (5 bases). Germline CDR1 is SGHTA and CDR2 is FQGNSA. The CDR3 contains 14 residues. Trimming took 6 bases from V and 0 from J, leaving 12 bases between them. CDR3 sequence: CASRPRQFSYEQYF. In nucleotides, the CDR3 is TGTGCCAGCAGACCTCGACAGTTCTCCTACGAGCAGTACTTC.

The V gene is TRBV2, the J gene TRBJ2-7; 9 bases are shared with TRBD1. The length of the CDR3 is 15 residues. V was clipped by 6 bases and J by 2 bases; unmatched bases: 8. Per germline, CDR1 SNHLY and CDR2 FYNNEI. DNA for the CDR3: TGTGCCAGCAGCCTACAGGGGGCCCCTACCTACGAGCAGTACTTC. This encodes CASSLQGAPTYEQYF.

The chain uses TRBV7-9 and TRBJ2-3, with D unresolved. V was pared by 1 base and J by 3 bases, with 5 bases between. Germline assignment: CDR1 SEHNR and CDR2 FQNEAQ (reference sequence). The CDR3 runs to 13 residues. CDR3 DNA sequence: TGTGCCAGCAGCTTAGTTAGTACAGATACGCAGTATTTT. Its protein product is CASSLVSTDTQYF.

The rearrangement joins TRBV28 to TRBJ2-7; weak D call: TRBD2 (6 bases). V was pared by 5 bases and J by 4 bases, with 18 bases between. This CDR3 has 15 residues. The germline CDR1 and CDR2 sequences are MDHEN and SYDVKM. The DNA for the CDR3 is TGTGCCAGCAGTCCCCCCTTGGGCGGGAATTACGAGCAGTACTTC. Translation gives CASSPPLGGNYEQYF.

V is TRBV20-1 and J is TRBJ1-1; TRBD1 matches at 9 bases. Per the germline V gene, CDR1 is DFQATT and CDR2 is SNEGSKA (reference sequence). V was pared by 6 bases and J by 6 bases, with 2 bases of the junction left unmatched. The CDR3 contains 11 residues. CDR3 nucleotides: TGCAGTGCCAGGACAGGGGCTGAAGCTTTCTTT. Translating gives CSARTGAEAFF.

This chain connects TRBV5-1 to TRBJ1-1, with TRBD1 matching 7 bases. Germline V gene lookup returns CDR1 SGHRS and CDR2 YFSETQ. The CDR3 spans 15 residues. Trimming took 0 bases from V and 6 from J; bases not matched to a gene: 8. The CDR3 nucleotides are TGCGCCAGCAGCTTGGGGAGGGGGCGCGAGCCTGAAGCTTTCTTT. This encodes CASSLGRGREPEAFF.

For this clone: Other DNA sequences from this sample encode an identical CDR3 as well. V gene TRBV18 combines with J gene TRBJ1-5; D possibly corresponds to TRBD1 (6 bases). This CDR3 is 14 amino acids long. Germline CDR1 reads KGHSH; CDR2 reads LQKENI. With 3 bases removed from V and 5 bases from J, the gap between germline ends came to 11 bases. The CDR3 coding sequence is TGTGCCAGCTCACCGCAGGGGAGCTATCAGCCCCAGCATTTT. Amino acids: CASSPQGSYQPQHF.